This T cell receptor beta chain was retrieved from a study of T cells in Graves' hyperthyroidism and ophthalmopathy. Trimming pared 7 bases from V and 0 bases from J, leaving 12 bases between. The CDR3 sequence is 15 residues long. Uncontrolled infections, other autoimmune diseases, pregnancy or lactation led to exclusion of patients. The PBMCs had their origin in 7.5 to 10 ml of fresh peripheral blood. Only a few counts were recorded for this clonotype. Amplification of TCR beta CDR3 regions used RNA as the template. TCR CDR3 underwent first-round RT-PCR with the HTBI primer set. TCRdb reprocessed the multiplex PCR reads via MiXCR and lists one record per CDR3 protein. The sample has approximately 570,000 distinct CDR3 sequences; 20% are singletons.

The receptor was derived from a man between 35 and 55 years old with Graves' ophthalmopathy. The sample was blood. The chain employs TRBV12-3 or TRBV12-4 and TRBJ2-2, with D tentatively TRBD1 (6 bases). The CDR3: CASTTGQANTGELFF. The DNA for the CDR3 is TGTGCCAGCACCACGGGACAAGCGAACACCGGGGAGCTGTTTTTT.